Presented here are 2 T cell receptor beta chains from one specimen sequenced in a study of cytomegalovirus exposure and HLA in healthy donors. The study ran its PCR with 60 Vbeta and 13 Jbeta primers. Data came from immunoSEQ multiplex PCR; TCRdb stores just in-frame clones and leaves some out. The sample lists roughly 180,000 clones; around 74% were seen once. The sequenced material came from PBMCs. Every receptor here comes from a female donor in good health and CMV-seronegative.

The chain recombines TRBV28 with TRBJ1-5, with D perhaps TRBD1 (6 bases). This CDR3 has 12 amino acids. V lost 5 bases and J 9 bases, leaving 11 bases between the germline ends. The germline gives CDR1 MDHEN, CDR2 SYDVKM. The CDR3 sequence: CASSPPRGPQHF. CDR3 DNA: TGTGCCAGCAGTCCACCCAGGGGGCCCCAGCATTTT. Together with reference TRBV28 and TRBJ1-5, the CDR3 gives the full variable domain: DVKVTQSSRYLVKRTGEKVFLECVQDMDHENMFWYRQDPGLGLRLIYFSYDVKMKEKGDIPEGYSVSREKKERFSLILESASTNQTSMYLCASSPPRGPQHFGDGTRLSIL.

CDR3 residues: CSATHQGAEAFF. The DNA of the CDR3 is TGCAGCGCAACCCACCAGGGCGCTGAAGCTTTCTTT. The gene calls are TRBV29-1 and TRBJ1-1, with a weak D call TRBD1 (5 bases). The CDR3 has 12 residues. V was cut by 7 bases and J by 6 bases, with 15 bases left in between. The germline gives CDR1 SQVTM, CDR2 ANQGSEA.